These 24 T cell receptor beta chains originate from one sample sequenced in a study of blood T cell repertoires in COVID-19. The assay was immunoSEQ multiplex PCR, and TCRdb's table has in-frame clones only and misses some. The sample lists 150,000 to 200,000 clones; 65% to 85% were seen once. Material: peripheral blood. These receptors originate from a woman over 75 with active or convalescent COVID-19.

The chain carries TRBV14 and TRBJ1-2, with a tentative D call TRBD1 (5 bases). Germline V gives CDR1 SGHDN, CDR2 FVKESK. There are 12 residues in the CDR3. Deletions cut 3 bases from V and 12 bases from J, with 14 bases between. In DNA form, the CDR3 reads TGTGCCAGCAGCCAGGGACTCCAGCAAAACACCTTC. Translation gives CASSQGLQQNTF.

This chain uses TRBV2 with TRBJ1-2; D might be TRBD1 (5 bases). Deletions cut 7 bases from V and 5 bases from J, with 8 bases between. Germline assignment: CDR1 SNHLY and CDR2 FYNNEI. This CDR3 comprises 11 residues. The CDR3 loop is CASTGTYGYTF. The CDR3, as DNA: TGTGCCAGCACAGGGACTTATGGCTACACCTTC.

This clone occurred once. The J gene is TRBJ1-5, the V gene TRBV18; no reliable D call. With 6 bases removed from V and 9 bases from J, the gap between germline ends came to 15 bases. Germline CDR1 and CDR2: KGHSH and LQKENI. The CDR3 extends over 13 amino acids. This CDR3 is CASSRSLNGPQHF. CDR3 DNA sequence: TGTGCCAGCTCCCGATCCTTAAACGGGCCCCAGCATTTT.

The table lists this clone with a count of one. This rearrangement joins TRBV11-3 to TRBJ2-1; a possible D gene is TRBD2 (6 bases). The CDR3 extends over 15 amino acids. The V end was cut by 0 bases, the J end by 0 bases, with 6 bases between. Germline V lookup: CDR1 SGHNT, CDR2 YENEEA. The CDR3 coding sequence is TGTGCCAGCAGCTTAGAGGGGGGCTCCTACAATGAGCAGTTCTTC. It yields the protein CASSLEGGSYNEQFF.

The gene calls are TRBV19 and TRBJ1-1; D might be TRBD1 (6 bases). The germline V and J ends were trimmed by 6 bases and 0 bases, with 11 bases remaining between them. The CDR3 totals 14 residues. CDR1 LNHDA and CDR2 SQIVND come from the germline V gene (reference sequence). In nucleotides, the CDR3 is TGTGCCAGTAGGCACAGGGAAATGAACACTGAAGCTTTCTTT. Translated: CASRHREMNTEAFF.

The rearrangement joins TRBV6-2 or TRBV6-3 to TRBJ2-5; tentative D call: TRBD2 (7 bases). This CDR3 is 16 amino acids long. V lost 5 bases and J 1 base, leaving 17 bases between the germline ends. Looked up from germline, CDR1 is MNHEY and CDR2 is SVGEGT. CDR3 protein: CASSTTKRGGQETQYF. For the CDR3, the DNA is TGTGCCAGCAGTACCACTAAGAGGGGGGGCCAAGAGACCCAGTACTTC.

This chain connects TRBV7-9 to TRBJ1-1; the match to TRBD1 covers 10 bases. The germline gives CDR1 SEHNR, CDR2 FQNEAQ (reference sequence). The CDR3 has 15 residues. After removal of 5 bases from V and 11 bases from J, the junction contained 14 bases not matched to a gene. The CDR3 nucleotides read TGTGCCAGCAGCATCAATACCGGGACAGGGGTATATGCTTTCTTT. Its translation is CASSINTGTGVYAFF.

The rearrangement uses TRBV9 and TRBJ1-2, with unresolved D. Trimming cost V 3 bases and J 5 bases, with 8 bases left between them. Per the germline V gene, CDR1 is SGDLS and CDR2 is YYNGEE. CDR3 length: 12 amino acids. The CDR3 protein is CASSAEAYGYTF. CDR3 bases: TGTGCCAGCAGCGCCGAAGCTTATGGCTACACCTTC. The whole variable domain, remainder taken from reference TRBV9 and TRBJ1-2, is DSGVTQTPKHLITATGQRVTLRCSPRSGDLSVYWYQQSLDQGLQFLIQYYNGEERAKGNILERFSAQQFPDLHSELNLSSLELGDSALYFCASSAEAYGYTFGSGTRLTVV.

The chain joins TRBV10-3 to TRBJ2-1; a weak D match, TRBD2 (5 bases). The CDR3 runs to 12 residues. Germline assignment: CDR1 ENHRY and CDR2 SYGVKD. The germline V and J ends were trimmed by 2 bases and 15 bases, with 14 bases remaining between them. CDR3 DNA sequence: TGTGCCATCAGTGAGGCGGGCTTGCGCTTGTTCTTC. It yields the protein CAISEAGLRLFF.

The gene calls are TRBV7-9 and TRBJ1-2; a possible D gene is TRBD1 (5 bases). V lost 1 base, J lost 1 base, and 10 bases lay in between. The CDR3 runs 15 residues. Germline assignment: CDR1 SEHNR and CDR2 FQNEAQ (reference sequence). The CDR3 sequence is CASSLVSGVNYGYTF. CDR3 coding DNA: TGTGCCAGCAGCTTAGTGTCGGGGGTTAACTATGGCTACACCTTC. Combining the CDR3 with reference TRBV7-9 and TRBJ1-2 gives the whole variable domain DTGVSQNPRHKITKRGQNVTFRCDPISEHNRLYWYRQTLGQGPEFLTYFQNEAQLEKSRLLSDRFSAERPKGSFSTLEIQRTEQGDSAMYLCASSLVSGVNYGYTFGSGTRLTVV.

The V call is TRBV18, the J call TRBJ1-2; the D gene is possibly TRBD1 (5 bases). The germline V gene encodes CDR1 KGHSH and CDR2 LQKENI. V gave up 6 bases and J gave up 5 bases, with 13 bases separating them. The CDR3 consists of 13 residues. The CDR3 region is CASSQTDSYGYTF. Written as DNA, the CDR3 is TGTGCCAGCTCCCAGACAGATTCTTATGGCTACACCTTC.

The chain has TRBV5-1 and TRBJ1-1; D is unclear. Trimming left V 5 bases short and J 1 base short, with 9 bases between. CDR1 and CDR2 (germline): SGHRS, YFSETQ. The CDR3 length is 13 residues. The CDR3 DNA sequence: TGCGCCAGCAGAATCCAGGAGAACACTGAAGCTTTCTTT. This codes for CASRIQENTEAFF.

CDR3 sequence: CASSAVPGQGITEAFF. CDR3 nucleotide sequence: TGTGCCAGCAGTGCCGTCCCGGGACAGGGAATCACTGAAGCTTTCTTT. The genes are TRBV25-1 and TRBJ1-1; 9 nucleotides line up with TRBD1. The CDR3 runs 16 residues. V lost 4 bases, J lost 4 bases, and 10 bases stayed unmatched. Germline V gene sequence: CDR1 MGHDK, CDR2 SYGVNS.

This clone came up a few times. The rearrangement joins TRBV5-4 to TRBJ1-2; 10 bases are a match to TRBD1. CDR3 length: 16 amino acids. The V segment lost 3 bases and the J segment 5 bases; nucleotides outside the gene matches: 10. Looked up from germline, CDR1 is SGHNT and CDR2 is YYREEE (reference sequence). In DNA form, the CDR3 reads TGTGCCAGCAGCTGGGCTCGGACAGGGGGACAGTATGGCTACACCTTC. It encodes CASSWARTGGQYGYTF.

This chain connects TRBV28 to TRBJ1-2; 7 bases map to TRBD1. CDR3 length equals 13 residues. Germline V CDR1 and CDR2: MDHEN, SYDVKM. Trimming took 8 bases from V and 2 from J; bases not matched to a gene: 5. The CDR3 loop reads CASGMTGNYGYTF. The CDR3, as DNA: TGTGCCAGCGGGATGACAGGGAACTATGGCTACACCTTC.

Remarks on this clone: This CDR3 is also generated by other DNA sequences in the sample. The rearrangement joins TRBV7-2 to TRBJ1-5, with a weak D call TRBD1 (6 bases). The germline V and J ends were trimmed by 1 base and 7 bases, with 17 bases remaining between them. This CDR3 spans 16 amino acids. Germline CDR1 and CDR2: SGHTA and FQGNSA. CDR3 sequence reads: CASSLEGRGLGQPQHF. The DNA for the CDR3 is TGTGCCAGCAGCTTAGAAGGCAGGGGTTTGGGGCAGCCCCAGCATTTT.

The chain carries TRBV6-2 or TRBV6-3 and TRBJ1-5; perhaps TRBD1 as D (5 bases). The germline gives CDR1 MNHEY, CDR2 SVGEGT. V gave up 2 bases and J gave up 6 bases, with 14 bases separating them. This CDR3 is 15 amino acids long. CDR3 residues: CASSYGGAGGQPQHF. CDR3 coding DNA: TGTGCCAGCAGTTACGGAGGGGCAGGCGGTCAGCCCCAGCATTTT.

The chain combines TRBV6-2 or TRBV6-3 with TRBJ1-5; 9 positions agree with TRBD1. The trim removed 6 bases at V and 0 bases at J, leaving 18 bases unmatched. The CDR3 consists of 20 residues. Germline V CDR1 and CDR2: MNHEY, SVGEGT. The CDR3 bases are TGTGCCAGCAGCCCCTCCTCGGGGACAGGGAACTTTTATAGCAATCAGCCCCAGCATTTT. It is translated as CASSPSSGTGNFYSNQPQHF.

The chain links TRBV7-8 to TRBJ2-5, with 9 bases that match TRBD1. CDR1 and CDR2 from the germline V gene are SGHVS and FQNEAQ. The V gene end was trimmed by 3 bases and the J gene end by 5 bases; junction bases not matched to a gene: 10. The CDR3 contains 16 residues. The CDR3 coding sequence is TGTGCCAGCAGCTTTACAGGGGGCCCCGCCGGGGAGACCCAGTACTTC. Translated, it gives CASSFTGGPAGETQYF.

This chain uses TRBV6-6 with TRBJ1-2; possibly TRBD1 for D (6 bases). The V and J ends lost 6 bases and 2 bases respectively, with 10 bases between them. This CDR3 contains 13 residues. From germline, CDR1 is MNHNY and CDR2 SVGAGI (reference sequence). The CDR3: CASSETGNYGYTF. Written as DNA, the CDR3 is TGTGCCAGCAGCGAAACAGGGAACTATGGCTACACCTTC.

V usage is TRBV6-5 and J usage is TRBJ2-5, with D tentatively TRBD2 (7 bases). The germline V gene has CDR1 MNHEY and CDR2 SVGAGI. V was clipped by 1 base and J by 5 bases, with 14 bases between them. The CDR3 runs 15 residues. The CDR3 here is CASSYYRGAGETQYF. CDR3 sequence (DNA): TGTGCCAGCAGTTACTACCGGGGGGCTGGGGAGACCCAGTACTTC.

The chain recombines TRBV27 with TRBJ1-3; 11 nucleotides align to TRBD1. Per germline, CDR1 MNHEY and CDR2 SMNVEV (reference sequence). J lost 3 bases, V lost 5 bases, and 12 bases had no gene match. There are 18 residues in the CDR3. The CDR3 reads CASSPWTGGAFGGNTIYF. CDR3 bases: TGTGCCAGCAGTCCCTGGACAGGGGGCGCGTTTGGTGGAAACACCATATATTTT.

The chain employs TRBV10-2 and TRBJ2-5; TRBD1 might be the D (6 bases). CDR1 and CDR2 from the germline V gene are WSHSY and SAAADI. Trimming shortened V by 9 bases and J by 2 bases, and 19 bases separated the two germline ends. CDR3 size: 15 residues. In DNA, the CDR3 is TGCGCCAGTCTTAACAGGGACCGTCCACAAGAGACCCAGTACTTC. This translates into CASLNRDRPQETQYF.

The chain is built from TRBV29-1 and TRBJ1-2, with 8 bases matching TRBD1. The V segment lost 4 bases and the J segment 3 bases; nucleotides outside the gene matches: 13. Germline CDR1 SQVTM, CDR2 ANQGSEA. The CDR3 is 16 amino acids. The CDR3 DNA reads TGCAGCGTTGTAATTATTGGACAGGGATTGGACTATGGCTACACCTTC. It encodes CSVVIIGQGLDYGYTF.